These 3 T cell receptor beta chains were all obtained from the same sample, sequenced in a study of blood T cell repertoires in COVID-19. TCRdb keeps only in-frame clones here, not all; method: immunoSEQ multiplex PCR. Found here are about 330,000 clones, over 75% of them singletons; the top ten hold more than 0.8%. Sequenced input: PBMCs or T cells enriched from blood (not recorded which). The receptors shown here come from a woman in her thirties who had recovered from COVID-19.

The CDR3 DNA reads TGTGCCAGCAGCTTAGCGCGGCCAGACGGGTATGGCTACACCTTC. Encoded protein: CASSLARPDGYGYTF. The chain combines TRBV7-2 with TRBJ1-2; D is unresolved. CDR1 is SGHTA and CDR2 is FQGNSA in the germline V gene. The CDR3 extends over 15 amino acids. V was trimmed by 0 bases and J by 5 bases, leaving 13 bases between them.

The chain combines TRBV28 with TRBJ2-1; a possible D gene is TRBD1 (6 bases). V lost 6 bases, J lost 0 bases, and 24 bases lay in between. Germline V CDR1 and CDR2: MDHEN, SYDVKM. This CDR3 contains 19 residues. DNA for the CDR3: TGTGCCAGCAGCTCCCCGGGACATACGCGGTATGGCTCCTACAATGAGCAGTTCTTC. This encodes CASSSPGHTRYGSYNEQFF.

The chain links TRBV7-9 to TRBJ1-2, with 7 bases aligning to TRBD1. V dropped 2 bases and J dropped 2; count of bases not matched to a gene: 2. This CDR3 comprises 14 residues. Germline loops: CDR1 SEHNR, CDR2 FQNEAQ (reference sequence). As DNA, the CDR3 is TGTGCCAGCAGCTTAACACAGGGGAACTATGGCTACACCTTC. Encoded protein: CASSLTQGNYGYTF.